The present TCR beta chain was sequenced within a study of blood T cell repertoires in COVID-19. Overall study context: Both acute and convalescent COVID-19 samples were obtained from the United States, Italy and Spain. Sample material is recorded as cDNA or gDNA derived from T cells, B-cell-depleted T cells, or PBMCs.

V gave up 6 bases and J gave up 8 bases, with 13 bases separating them. The V gene's germline CDR1 is SGHTA and CDR2 FQGNSA. There are 13 residues in the CDR3. Data came from immunoSEQ multiplex PCR; TCRdb stores just in-frame clones and leaves some out. The sample has approximately 150,000 clones; around 87% are singletons. Source material: peripheral blood. This sequence originates from a woman in her sixties with active or convalescent COVID-19. The J gene is TRBJ1-4, the V gene TRBV7-2, with D possibly TRBD1 on 6 matching bases. The CDR3, as DNA: TGTGCCAGCAGTCCCCACAGGGAGGAAAAACTGTTTTTT. Its protein product is CASSPHREEKLFF.